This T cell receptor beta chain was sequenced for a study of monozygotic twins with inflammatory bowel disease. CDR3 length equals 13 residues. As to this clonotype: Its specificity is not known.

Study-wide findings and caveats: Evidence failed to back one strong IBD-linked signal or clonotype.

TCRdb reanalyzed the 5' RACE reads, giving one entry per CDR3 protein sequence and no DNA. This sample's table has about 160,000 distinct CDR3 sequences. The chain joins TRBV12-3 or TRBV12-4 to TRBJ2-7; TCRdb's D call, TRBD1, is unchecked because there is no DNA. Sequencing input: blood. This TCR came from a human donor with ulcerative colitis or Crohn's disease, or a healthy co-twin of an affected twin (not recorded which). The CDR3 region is CASRSLQGVEQYF.